This note documents a single TCR beta chain sequence. This entry belongs to a study of blood T cell repertoires in COVID-19. Study-level information: PBMCs, B-cell-depleted T cells, or T cells were the source of the cDNA or gDNA that made up the material.

Germline CDR1 is MGHRA and CDR2 is YSYEKL. The trim removed 3 bases at V and 4 bases at J, leaving 5 bases unmatched. This CDR3 contains 14 residues. Using immunoSEQ multiplex PCR, the repertoire was profiled, and TCRdb retains in-frame clones only, with some absent. The table has some 350,000 clones, more than 75% seen once. V usage is TRBV4-1 and J usage is TRBJ1-2; TRBD1 agrees at 7 bases. This sequence was found in a woman aged 25-40 years who had recovered from COVID-19. The sample comprised PBMCs or T cells enriched from blood (not recorded which). CDR3 protein: CASSQGDRAYGYTF. DNA for the CDR3: TGCGCCAGCAGCCAGGGGGACAGAGCCTATGGCTACACCTTC.